This T cell receptor (beta chain) was found in a study of blood T cell repertoires in COVID-19. V lost 0 bases and J lost 6, with 13 bases in between. CDR3 length equals 15 residues. Germline V lookup: CDR1 SGHRS, CDR2 YFSETQ. TCRdb's copy holds only in-frame clones and misses some; the assay was immunoSEQ multiplex PCR. The data hold about 23,000 clones, with roughly 94% observed a single time. This receptor was identified in a woman aged 45-65 years with active COVID-19. The specimen was peripheral blood. The J gene is TRBJ1-5, the V gene TRBV5-1; possible D gene TRBD1, 5 bases. CDR3 nucleotide sequence: TGCGCCAGCAGCTTGGGCTCAGGGCAAGGTCAGCCCCAGCATTTT. Translating it yields CASSLGSGQGQPQHF.